These 9 T cell receptor beta chains were all obtained from the same sample, sequenced in a study of T cell responses to AZD1222 COVID-19 vaccine. Some clones are missing from TCRdb's copy, which holds only in-frame ones; the method was immunoSEQ multiplex PCR. The table lists about 180,000 clones, over 80% of them singletons. The sample consisted of peripheral blood, taken 28 days after the second dose of the MenACWY control vaccine. The source is an adult who received the MenACWY meningococcal vaccine as a control.

This rearrangement joins TRBV19 to TRBJ1-6, with D possibly being TRBD1 (5 bases). The CDR3 has 15 amino acids. From germline, CDR1 is LNHDA and CDR2 SQIVND (reference sequence). V dropped 5 bases and J dropped 7 bases, with 15 bases sitting between them. CDR3 DNA: TGTGCCAGTAGTTTCCGCCGGGACCCAAATTCACCCCTCCACTTT. Translating gives CASSFRRDPNSPLHF.

The V gene is TRBV10-3, the J gene TRBJ1-1; 7 bases are a match to TRBD1. V was pared by 2 bases and J by 1 base, with 13 bases of the junction left unmatched. There are 18 residues in the CDR3. Germline loops: CDR1 ENHRY, CDR2 SYGVKD. In DNA, the CDR3 is TGTGCCATCAGTGAGATTTGGAGGGCGGGACAGAGGAACACTGAAGCTTTCTTT. Protein sequence: CAISEIWRAGQRNTEAFF.

The chain is built from TRBV19 and TRBJ1-4, with D unclear. This CDR3 is 11 amino acids long. Germline-derived CDR1 and CDR2 are LNHDA and SQIVND (reference sequence). Trimming removed 2 bases at V and 6 bases at J, with 1 base between. CDR3 in amino acids: CASSIYEKLFF. The CDR3 coding sequence is TGTGCCAGTAGTATATATGAAAAACTGTTTTTT.

The genes are TRBV4-2 and TRBJ2-5, with TRBD2 matching over 15 bases. J gave up 5 bases and V 0 bases, and 7 bases lay outside the gene matches. The V gene's germline CDR1 is LGHNA and CDR2 YNFKEQ. There are 18 residues in the CDR3. The CDR3 DNA is TGTGCCAGCAGCCAAGATGTGACCGGGACTAGCGGGGGGGAGACCCAGTACTTC. The encoded protein is CASSQDVTGTSGGETQYF.

This chain connects TRBV5-1 to TRBJ2-5; a weak D match, TRBD2 (6 bases). There are 13 residues in the CDR3. The V end lost 0 bases, the J end lost 4 bases, and 7 bases lay between the germline ends. Looked up from germline, CDR1 is SGHRS and CDR2 is YFSETQ. The CDR3 DNA follows: TGCGCCAGCAGCTTGGTGGGACTAGAGACCCAGTACTTC. The encoded protein is CASSLVGLETQYF.

This chain joins TRBV9 and TRBJ2-1, with unresolved D. The CDR3 contains 12 residues. Trimming removed 0 bases from V and 7 bases from J, with 5 bases in between. The V gene's germline CDR1 is SGDLS and CDR2 YYNGEE. DNA for the CDR3: TGTGCCAGCAGCGTAGGAGATAATGAGCAGTTCTTC. Protein: CASSVGDNEQFF.

This chain connects TRBV4-3 to TRBJ1-2; D might be TRBD1 (5 bases). V lost 0 bases to trimming and J lost 2 bases, with 10 bases between them. Germline V lookup: CDR1 LGHNA, CDR2 YSLEER. This CDR3 is 15 amino acids long. The chain's CDR3 is CASSQDQGMNYGYTF. In DNA, the CDR3 is TGCGCCAGCAGCCAAGATCAGGGAATGAACTATGGCTACACCTTC.

The chain carries TRBV7-9 and TRBJ1-1; tentative D call: TRBD1 (6 bases). Germline lookup yields CDR1 SEHNR and CDR2 FQNEAQ (reference sequence). This CDR3 has 15 residues. Trimming took 5 bases from V and 5 from J, leaving 18 bases between them. The DNA of the CDR3 is TGTGCCAGCAGCCCCCACAGGGAATGGTGGACTGAAGCTTTCTTT. As protein: CASSPHREWWTEAFF.

The J gene is TRBJ1-5, the V gene TRBV5-8; D gene ambiguous. Looked up from germline, CDR1 is SGHTS and CDR2 is YDEGEE. The CDR3 covers 15 residues. V lost 6 bases and J lost 3, with 16 bases in between. CDR3 DNA: TGTGCCAGCACCTCAACCCAAGCTTACAATCAGCCCCAGCATTTT. Translating gives CASTSTQAYNQPQHF.